This T cell receptor (beta chain) was captured in a study of T cells in women clearing cervical HPV infection. Here immunoSEQ multiplex PCR was the method, and the copy in TCRdb shows in-frame clones only, minus some. The sample has 31,000 or so clones; the top ten hold 6.5% to 8%. CDR1 is LGHNA and CDR2 is YNFKEQ in the germline V gene. The CDR3 has 15 residues. Of note for this clone: Relative to the germline gene, one junction end is altered; a read error may explain this. Read sequence stops 3 residues before the CDR3 end, and the germline J gene provides the missing end.

The sequencing sample was made of blood buffy coat. The sequence came from a woman aged 18-70 years with a cervical HPV16 infection that either progressed to CIN3+ or cleared (not recorded which). V and J are TRBV4-2 and TRBJ1-2; D is undetermined. The CDR3 protein is CASSREQRSNYGYTF. CDR3 bases read: TGCGCCAGCAGCCGCGAACAGCGGTCTAACTATGGC.